Below, 24 T cell receptor beta chains from the same sample are listed, as sequenced in a study of blood T cell repertoires in COVID-19. Using immunoSEQ multiplex PCR, the repertoire was profiled, and TCRdb retains in-frame clones only, with some absent. The sample records approximately 82,000 clones, roughly 91% being singletons. Material for sequencing was PBMCs or T cells enriched from blood (not recorded which). The receptors were sampled from a woman in her 50s with acute COVID-19.

Here the CDR3 reads CASLPLQGSGELFF. For the CDR3, the DNA is TGTGCCAGTCTACCATTACAGGGGTCCGGGGAGCTGTTTTTT. The rearrangement links TRBV19 to TRBJ2-2; TRBD1 matches 7 bases. V shed 8 bases, J shed 6 bases, and the junction held 9 bases outside the gene matches. Germline V gives CDR1 LNHDA, CDR2 SQIVND (reference sequence). The CDR3 runs 14 residues.

The chain recombines TRBV7-2 with TRBJ2-2; D gene ambiguous. The V end was cut by 3 bases, the J end by 5 bases, with 13 bases between. Germline V gene lookup returns CDR1 SGHTA and CDR2 FQGNSA. CDR3 length: 15 amino acids. CDR3 sequence reads: CASSFTPQATGELFF. CDR3 bases: TGTGCCAGCAGCTTTACCCCTCAGGCTACCGGGGAGCTGTTTTTT.

The rearrangement joins TRBV24-1 to TRBJ2-5; 10 bases agree with TRBD1. Germline CDR1 is KGHDR and CDR2 is SFDVKD. With V trimmed by 4 bases and J by 2 bases, 9 bases remained unmatched. The CDR3 is 17 residues long. The CDR3 loop reads CATSDAGTGALQETQYF. The CDR3 DNA sequence: TGTGCCACCAGTGACGCCGGGACAGGGGCGTTACAAGAGACCCAGTACTTC.

V is TRBV7-9 and J is TRBJ1-1; D not resolved. The CDR3 sequence is 14 residues long. With 1 base removed from V and 4 bases from J, the gap between germline ends came to 10 bases. The germline gives CDR1 SEHNR, CDR2 FQNEAQ (reference sequence). The CDR3 nucleotides are TGTGCCAGCAGCTTAGTAACCAGAGGCACTGAAGCTTTCTTT. Translation: CASSLVTRGTEAFF.

V is TRBV25-1 and J is TRBJ1-2; 7 bases fit TRBD1. Germline loops: CDR1 MGHDK, CDR2 SYGVNS. V was pared by 5 bases and J by 5 bases, with 11 bases of the junction left unmatched. The CDR3 is 15 amino acids. The CDR3 region has the DNA TGTGCCAGCAGTCAGGGCGGGACAGAGCATTATGGCTACACCTTC. Amino acid sequence: CASSQGGTEHYGYTF.

This clone appeared a single time. The V and J genes are TRBV5-4 and TRBJ2-1; 10 bases map to TRBD2. V shed 1 base and J 7 bases; nucleotides not matched to a gene: 2. CDR1 is SGHNT and CDR2 is YYREEE in the germline V gene (reference sequence). The CDR3 consists of 14 residues. CDR3 DNA sequence: TGTGCCAGCAGCTTGCAAGCGGGAGGGAATGAGCAGTTCTTC. Translating it yields CASSLQAGGNEQFF.

The chain couples TRBV6-5 to TRBJ2-7, with TRBD1 matching over 9 bases. Germline CDR1 is MNHEY and CDR2 is SVGAGI. J lost 3 bases, V lost 7 bases, and 4 bases had no gene match. The CDR3 covers 13 residues. CDR3 residues: CASNGQGNYEQYF. The CDR3, as DNA: TGTGCCAGCAACGGACAGGGGAACTACGAGCAGTACTTC.

The chain joins TRBV9 to TRBJ1-1; D is possibly TRBD1 (6 bases). Per germline, CDR1 SGDLS and CDR2 YYNGEE. This CDR3 contains 14 residues. V was shortened by 4 bases and J by 10 bases, with 20 bases between the two germline ends. CDR3 protein: CASSPTGQWLAAFF. For the CDR3, the DNA is TGTGCCAGCAGCCCCACCGGACAGTGGCTCGCAGCTTTCTTT.

The V and J genes are TRBV5-1 and TRBJ2-1; 10 bases line up with TRBD1. There are 16 residues in the CDR3. Germline CDR1 reads SGHRS; CDR2 reads YFSETQ. J gave up 0 bases and V 2 bases, and 2 bases lay outside the gene matches. The CDR3 reads CASSFGTGASYNEQFF. As DNA, the CDR3 is TGCGCCAGCAGCTTCGGGACAGGGGCCTCCTACAATGAGCAGTTCTTC.

This clone was recorded once. V gene TRBV7-2 combines with J gene TRBJ2-2; D is perhaps TRBD2 (6 bases). Trimming left V 5 bases short and J 3 bases short, with 10 bases between. This CDR3 comprises 14 residues. Germline-derived CDR1 and CDR2 are SGHTA and FQGNSA. The DNA for the CDR3 is TGTGCCAGCAGCCTGCAGCGGGACACCGGGGAGCTGTTTTTT. Translating gives CASSLQRDTGELFF.

This chain connects TRBV6-5 to TRBJ1-1, with unresolved D. CDR1 is MNHEY and CDR2 is SVGAGI in the germline V gene. Trimming left V 5 bases short and J 0 bases short, with 10 bases between. This CDR3 has 14 residues. The CDR3 region is CASSLNGMNTEAFF. CDR3 DNA sequence: TGTGCCAGCAGTCTAAACGGGATGAACACTGAAGCTTTCTTT.

This CDR3 is CASSTTGQTDTQYF. In DNA, the CDR3 is TGCGCCAGCAGTACGACAGGGCAAACAGATACGCAGTATTTT. This chain connects TRBV5-1 to TRBJ2-3; 7 bases agree with TRBD1. CDR3 length: 14 amino acids. Unmatched junction bases numbered 6, after V lost 5 bases and J lost 3 bases. The V gene's germline CDR1 is SGHRS and CDR2 YFSETQ.

This clone was counted a single time. The J gene is TRBJ2-1, the V gene TRBV15; 9 nucleotides agree with TRBD2. CDR3 size: 18 residues. Germline V gene data show CDR1 as LNHNV and CDR2 as YYDKDF (reference sequence). With V trimmed by 0 bases and J by 4 bases, 10 bases remained unmatched. The DNA of the CDR3 is TGTGCCACCAGCAGAGATTTCGCCGCGCGGGAGGGGTACAATGAGCAGTTCTTC. Amino acids: CATSRDFAAREGYNEQFF.

The chain links TRBV11-2 to TRBJ2-1; 9 bases match TRBD2. V was pared by 5 bases and J by 1 base, with 12 bases of the junction left unmatched. CDR1 is SGHAT, CDR2 FQNNGV, per germline. The CDR3 sequence is 18 residues long. CDR3 sequence (DNA): TGTGCCAGCAGCCGGGGACTAGCCGGGAGGGGTTCCTACAATGAGCAGTTCTTC. This codes for CASSRGLAGRGSYNEQFF.

V usage is TRBV3-1 (or the pseudogene TRBV3-2) and J usage is TRBJ2-7; 8 nucleotides line up with TRBD2. The ends lost 1 base at V and 4 bases at J; junction bases unmatched: 12. In germline, CDR1 is LGHDT, CDR2 YNNKEL (reference sequence). The CDR3 length is 17 residues. The CDR3 loop is CASSQVFVPGLGYEQYF. The CDR3 DNA reads TGTGCCAGCAGCCAAGTTTTCGTTCCGGGACTAGGGTACGAGCAGTACTTC.

Notes on this clone: A read error may produce the germline difference seen at one junction end. V and J are TRBV7-8 and TRBJ1-1; D is perhaps TRBD1 (6 bases). CDR1 is SGHVS and CDR2 is FQNEAQ in the germline V gene. The length of the CDR3 is 14 residues. The CDR3 is CASNLGGEGTEAFF. CDR3 nucleotides: TGTGCCAGCAACTTAGGGGGAGAAGGCACTGAAGCTTTCTTT.

CDR3 residues: CASSPAMTGWGREQYF. The CDR3 nucleotides are TGTGCCAGCTCACCGGCAATGACAGGGTGGGGGCGCGAGCAGTACTTC. The gene calls are TRBV18 and TRBJ2-7; TRBD1 matches at 7 bases. The CDR3 length is 16 residues. Germline V lookup: CDR1 KGHSH, CDR2 LQKENI. V lost 3 bases to trimming and J lost 6 bases; unmatched junction nucleotides: 14.

This chain uses TRBV29-1 with TRBJ1-2; maybe TRBD1 (6 bases). CDR1 SQVTM and CDR2 ANQGSEA come from the germline V gene. The CDR3 runs 13 residues. Trimming shortened V by 4 bases and J by 6 bases, and 15 bases separated the two germline ends. CDR3 in DNA: TGCAGCGTTGGATTGGGGGGGCGCAATGGCTACACCTTC. Its translation is CSVGLGGRNGYTF.

This chain joins TRBV4-2 and TRBJ2-7; D call uncertain. CDR3 length: 15 amino acids. Per germline, CDR1 LGHNA and CDR2 YNFKEQ. V was clipped by 0 bases and J by 1 base, with 10 bases between them. The CDR3 region has the DNA TGTGCCAGCAGCCAAGAGAGGAGTCAATCCTACGAGCAGTACTTC. Its protein is CASSQERSQSYEQYF.

The V and J genes are TRBV4-3 and TRBJ2-7; 9 bases are a match to TRBD1. The CDR3 has 15 residues. The junction had 7 bases not matched to a gene; V was cut back by 1 base and J by 6 bases. Germline V gene sequence: CDR1 LGHNA, CDR2 YSLEER. The CDR3 here is CASSQAGQGLSEQYF. CDR3 nucleotide sequence: TGCGCCAGCAGCCAAGCGGGACAGGGTTTGAGCGAGCAGTACTTC.

This clone was recorded only once. The V gene is TRBV25-1, the J gene TRBJ1-2; 7 bases are shared with TRBD1. Unmatched junction bases numbered 3, after V lost 4 bases and J lost 4 bases. The V gene's germline CDR1 is MGHDK and CDR2 SYGVNS. The CDR3 is 13 amino acids. This chain's CDR3 is CASSATGPYGYTF. As DNA, the CDR3 is TGTGCCAGCAGTGCGACAGGGCCCTATGGCTACACCTTC.

V gene TRBV10-3 combines with J gene TRBJ1-2; D unclear. Germline V CDR1 and CDR2: ENHRY, SYGVKD. Trimming cost V 10 bases and J 5 bases, with 11 bases left between them. The CDR3 loop spans 11 amino acids. The CDR3: CATPGSYGYTF. The CDR3, as DNA: TGTGCCACCCCGGGAAGTTATGGCTACACCTTC.

The V and J genes are TRBV27 and TRBJ2-3, with 7 bases matching TRBD1. Germline CDR1 is MNHEY and CDR2 is SMNVEV (reference sequence). With V trimmed by 3 bases and J by 3 bases, 3 bases remained unmatched. The CDR3 has 14 residues. The CDR3 spells CASSFGTVTDTQYF. For the CDR3, the DNA is TGTGCCAGCAGTTTCGGGACAGTTACAGATACGCAGTATTTT.

The chain employs TRBV7-3 and TRBJ2-2; D unclear. The CDR3 spans 12 residues. V shed 5 bases and J shed 8 bases, with 9 bases lying between them. Germline V gives CDR1 SGHTA, CDR2 FQGTGA. CDR3 in DNA: TGTGCCAGCAGCGGAGTAGAAGGGGAGCTGTTTTTT. Residues: CASSGVEGELFF.